This T cell receptor (beta chain) was captured in a study of blood T cell repertoires in COVID-19. Study-wide background: The study drew acute and convalescent COVID-19 samples from the United States, Italy and Spain.

Original processing notes: Amplified reference gene primers provided the basis for estimating nucleated cell counts. This table comes from immunoSEQ multiplex PCR, and its TCRdb copy is limited to in-frame clones, with some not included. Clone size and V and J calls were adopted from that table, with D and trimming inferred from the DNA. The sample holds approximately 270,000 clones, about four fifths seen once. The CDR3 has 15 amino acids. Germline CDR1 reads SNHLY; CDR2 reads FYNNEI. The V end was cut by 3 bases, the J end by 7 bases, with 18 bases between. The chain combines TRBV2 with TRBJ2-5; D ambiguous. The sample consisted of peripheral blood. This receptor was taken from an older man with acute or convalescent COVID-19. The CDR3 loop reads CASSEESIPEVTQYF. The CDR3 bases are TGTGCCAGCAGTGAGGAGTCAATCCCCGAAGTGACCCAGTACTTC.